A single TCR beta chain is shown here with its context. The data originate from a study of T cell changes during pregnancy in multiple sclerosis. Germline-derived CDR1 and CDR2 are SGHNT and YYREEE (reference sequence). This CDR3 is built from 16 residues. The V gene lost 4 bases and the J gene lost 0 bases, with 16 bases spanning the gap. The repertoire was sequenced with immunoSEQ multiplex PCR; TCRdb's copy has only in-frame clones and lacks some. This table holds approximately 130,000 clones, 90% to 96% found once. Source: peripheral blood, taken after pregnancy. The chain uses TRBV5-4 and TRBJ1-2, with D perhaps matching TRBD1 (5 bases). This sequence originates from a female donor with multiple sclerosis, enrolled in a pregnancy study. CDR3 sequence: CASSPRGGGTNYGYTF. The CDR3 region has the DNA TGTGCCAGCAGCCCCCGGGGGGGAGGGACTAACTATGGCTACACCTTC.